This entry features one T cell receptor (beta chain) sequence. Its target is not known. The V gene's germline CDR1 is SGHTA and CDR2 FQGNSA. This CDR3 has 14 amino acids. These data come from a study of monozygotic twins with inflammatory bowel disease. Study conclusions and caveats: Reduced clonotype sharing with other individuals was observed in IBD patients relative to healthy twins, especially with disease activity.

Eight separate reactions per sample served to make cDNA. Reanalyzing the 5' RACE reads, TCRdb keeps one entry per CDR3 protein, without DNA. In all, the sample yields hundreds of thousands of distinct CDR3 sequences. This chain connects TRBV7-2 to TRBJ2-1; TCRdb names TRBD1, which stays unverified in the absence of DNA. Material for sequencing was blood. The source is a human donor with ulcerative colitis or Crohn's disease, or a healthy co-twin of an affected twin (not recorded which). The CDR3 region is CASSLTGVSNEQFF.